This TCR beta chain is from a study of shared clonotypes between healthy human individuals. Germline V gene data show CDR1 as MGHRA and CDR2 as YSYEKL. The length of the CDR3 is 15 residues. Trimming stripped 0 bases from V and 5 bases from J, with 10 bases between. At the deep level, the assay was run. Sequencing used immunoSEQ multiplex PCR; TCRdb keeps in-frame clones, though not all of them. The repertoire has about 2 million clones, about 95% of them found once; the top ten carry 0.9% to 1.4%. CD45RO-negative cells were positively selected for CCR7, leaving out terminally differentiated effector memory CD45RA+ cells.

The receptor's source is a man aged 18 to 30 in good health. The sequenced material came from naive CD8+ T cells sorted from blood. This chain connects TRBV4-1 to TRBJ1-4; D not certain. The chain's CDR3 is CASSQDRWPNEKLFF. The CDR3 nucleotides read TGCGCCAGCAGCCAAGATCGATGGCCAAATGAAAAACTGTTTTTT.